This TCR beta chain originates from a study of OX40 agonist ivuxolimab in advanced cancers. Across the study: People in dose escalation had one of these cancers: hepatocellular carcinoma, melanoma, renal cell or head and neck cancer. The study, taken as a whole, reports: Among some nonresponders, normalized T-cell clonal expansion was also low.

Trimming cost V 4 bases and J 5 bases, with 14 bases left between them. This CDR3 comprises 14 residues. Germline loops: CDR1 LNHNV, CDR2 YYDKDF (reference sequence). Turning to this clone: Antigen unknown.

Clones were read by immunoSEQ multiplex PCR, and TCRdb kept only the in-frame ones, dropping some. Of 45,000 to 65,000 clones in the sample, roughly 90% are singletons; the top ten hold more than 6.5%. The receptor was isolated from an adult with an advanced solid tumor such as melanoma, head and neck, liver or kidney cancer. This specimen consisted of CD4+ or CD8+ T cells sorted from blood, obtained in a trial of the OX40 agonist ivuxolimab. The V call is TRBV15, the J call TRBJ1-1; D call uncertain. DNA for the CDR3: TGTGCCACCAGCAAAAGAAAAGGCGGGACTGAAGCTTTCTTT. Its protein is CATSKRKGGTEAFF.